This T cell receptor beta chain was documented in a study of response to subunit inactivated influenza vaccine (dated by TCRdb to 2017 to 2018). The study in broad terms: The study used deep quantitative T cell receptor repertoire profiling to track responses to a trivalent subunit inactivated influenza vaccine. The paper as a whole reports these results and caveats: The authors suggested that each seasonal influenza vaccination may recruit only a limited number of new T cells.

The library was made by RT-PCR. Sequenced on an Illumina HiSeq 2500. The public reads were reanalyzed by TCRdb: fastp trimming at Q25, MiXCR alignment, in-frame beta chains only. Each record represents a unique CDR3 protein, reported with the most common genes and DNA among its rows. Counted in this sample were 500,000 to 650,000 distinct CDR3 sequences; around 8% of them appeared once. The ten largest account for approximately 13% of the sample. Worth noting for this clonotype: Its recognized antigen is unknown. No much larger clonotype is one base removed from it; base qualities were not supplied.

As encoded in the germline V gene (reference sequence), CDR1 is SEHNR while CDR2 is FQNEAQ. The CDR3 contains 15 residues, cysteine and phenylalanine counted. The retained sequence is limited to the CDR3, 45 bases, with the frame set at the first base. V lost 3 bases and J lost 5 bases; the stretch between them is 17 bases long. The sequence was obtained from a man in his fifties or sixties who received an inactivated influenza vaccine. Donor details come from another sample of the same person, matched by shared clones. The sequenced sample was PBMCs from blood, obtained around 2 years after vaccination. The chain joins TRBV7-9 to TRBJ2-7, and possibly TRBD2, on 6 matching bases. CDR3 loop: CASSFPRDGRDEQYF. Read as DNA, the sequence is TGTGCCAGCAGCTTCCCCCGGGACGGGAGAGACGAGCAGTACTTC.